This T cell receptor beta chain came from a study of T cells after yellow fever vaccination. Turning to the study itself: Low-cell-number fractions underwent preparation using SMART-Seq v4 Ultra Low Input. Study conclusions and caveats: Relatively few clonotypes were ones that appeared in both CD4 and CD8 compartments. Post-booster samples contained most primary-vaccination clones (more than 95% CD4, roughly 88% CD8).

This clonotype has ten or more counts. The antigen is undetermined. For TCR, cDNA came from 5'RACE template switching, which added a universal primer site and UMIs. TCRdb fed the 5' RACE reads into MiXCR, producing one record per CDR3 protein. The repertoire holds 150,000 to 200,000 distinct CDR3 sequences, 6% to 7.5% seen once, with approximately 2.4% in the top ten. The V segment lost 4 bases and the J segment 4 bases; nucleotides outside the gene matches: 5. Germline CDR1 and CDR2: SGHNT and YYREEE (reference sequence). This CDR3 comprises 14 residues. The V and J genes are TRBV5-4 and TRBJ2-5; 9 bases fit TRBD1. The receptor comes from a man in his late teens or twenties who received the YFV17D yellow fever vaccine. Here the sequenced sample was CD4+ T cells sorted from PBMCs, taken 5 to 6 days after the first yellow fever vaccination. CDR3 protein: CASSQMDRGETQYF. The CDR3 DNA is TGTGCCAGCAGCCAGATGGACAGGGGAGAGACCCAGTACTTC.